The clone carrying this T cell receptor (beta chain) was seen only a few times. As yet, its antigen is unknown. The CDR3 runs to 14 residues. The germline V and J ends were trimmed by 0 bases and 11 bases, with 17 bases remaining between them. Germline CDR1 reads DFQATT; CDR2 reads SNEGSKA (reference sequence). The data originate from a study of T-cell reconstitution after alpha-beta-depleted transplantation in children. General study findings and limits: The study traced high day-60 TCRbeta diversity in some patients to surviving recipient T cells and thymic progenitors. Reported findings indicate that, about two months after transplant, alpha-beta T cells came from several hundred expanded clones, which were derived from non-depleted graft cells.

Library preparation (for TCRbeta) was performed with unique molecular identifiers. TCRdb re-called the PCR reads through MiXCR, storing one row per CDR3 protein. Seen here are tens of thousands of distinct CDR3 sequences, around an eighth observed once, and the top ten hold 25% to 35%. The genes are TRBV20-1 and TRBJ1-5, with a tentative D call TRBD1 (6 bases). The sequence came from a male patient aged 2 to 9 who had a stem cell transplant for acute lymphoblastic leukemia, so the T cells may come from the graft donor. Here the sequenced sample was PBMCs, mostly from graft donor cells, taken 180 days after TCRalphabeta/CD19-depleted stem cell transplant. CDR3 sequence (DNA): TGCAGTGCTAGAGAGGTCGTGGGACACCAGGCCCAGCATTTT. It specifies CSAREVVGHQAQHF.